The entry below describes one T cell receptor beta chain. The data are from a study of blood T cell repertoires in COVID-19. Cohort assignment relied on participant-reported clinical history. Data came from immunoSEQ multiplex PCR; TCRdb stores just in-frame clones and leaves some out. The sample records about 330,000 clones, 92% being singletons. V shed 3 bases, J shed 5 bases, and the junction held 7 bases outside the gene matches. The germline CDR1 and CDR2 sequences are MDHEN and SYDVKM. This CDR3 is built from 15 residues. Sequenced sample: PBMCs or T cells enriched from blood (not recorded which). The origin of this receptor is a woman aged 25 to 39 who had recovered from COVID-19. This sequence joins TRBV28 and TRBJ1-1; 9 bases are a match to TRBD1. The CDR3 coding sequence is TGTGCCAGCAGTTTGCCTGGGACAGGGAGGACTGAAGCTTTCTTT. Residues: CASSLPGTGRTEAFF.